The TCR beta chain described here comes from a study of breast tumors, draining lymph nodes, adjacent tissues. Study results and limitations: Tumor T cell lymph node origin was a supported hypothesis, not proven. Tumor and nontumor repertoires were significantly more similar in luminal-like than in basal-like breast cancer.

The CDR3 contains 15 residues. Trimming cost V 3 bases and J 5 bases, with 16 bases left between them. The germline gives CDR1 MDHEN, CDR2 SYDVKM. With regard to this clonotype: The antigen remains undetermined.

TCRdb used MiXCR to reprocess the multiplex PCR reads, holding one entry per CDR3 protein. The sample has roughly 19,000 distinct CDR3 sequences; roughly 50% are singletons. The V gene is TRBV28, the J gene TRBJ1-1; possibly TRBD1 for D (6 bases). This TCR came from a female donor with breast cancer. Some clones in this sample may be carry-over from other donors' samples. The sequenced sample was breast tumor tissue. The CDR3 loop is CASSLNWGARTEAFF. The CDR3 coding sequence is TGTGCCAGCAGTTTGAATTGGGGGGCTAGGACTGAAGCTTTCTTT.